A single sample is the source of the 17 T cell receptor beta chains below, sequenced in a study of T cells in Graves' hyperthyroidism and ophthalmopathy. TCR beta CDR3 sequences were amplified from RNA transcripts. With the HTBI primer set, the TCR CDR3 went through a first round of RT-PCR. TCRdb fed the multiplex PCR reads into MiXCR, producing one record per CDR3 protein. This table has about 500,000 distinct CDR3 sequences, more than 15% appearing once. Sequenced input: blood. The receptors originated from a young woman with Graves' ophthalmopathy.

The table lists this clonotype with many counts. The chain carries TRBV6-2 or TRBV6-3 and TRBJ2-3; the match to TRBD1 covers 8 bases. After removal of 7 bases from V and 1 base from J, the junction contained 13 bases not matched to a gene. Per germline, CDR1 MNHEY and CDR2 SVGEGT. The CDR3 runs to 17 residues. CDR3 sequence (DNA): TGTGCCAGCACCACTGACAGGGGAGGCTTTGGCACAGATACGCAGTATTTT. Protein product: CASTTDRGGFGTDTQYF.

This rearrangement joins TRBV19 to TRBJ1-1; D not certain. The germline V and J ends were trimmed by 4 bases and 1 base, with 7 bases remaining between them. The CDR3 loop spans 13 amino acids. Germline loops: CDR1 LNHDA, CDR2 SQIVND (reference sequence). CDR3 DNA sequence: TGTGCCAGTAGTAATGTGGGGAACACTGAAGCTTTCTTT. It yields the protein CASSNVGNTEAFF.

The sample holds a few counts of this clonotype. This rearrangement joins TRBV29-1 to TRBJ1-1, with a possible D match to TRBD1 (5 bases). The ends were cut back, 6 bases at V and 8 bases at J, with 22 bases in the middle. Germline V lookup: CDR1 SQVTM, CDR2 ANQGSEA. The CDR3 is 14 residues long. The CDR3 region is CSVQDGGRDREAFF. CDR3 nucleotides: TGCAGCGTCCAGGATGGGGGACGGGACCGCGAAGCTTTCTTT.

This clonotype has only a few counts. The CDR3: CSVVDPLTGELFF. The CDR3 coding sequence is TGCAGCGTTGTAGATCCACTAACCGGGGAGCTGTTTTTT. The V call is TRBV29-1, the J call TRBJ2-2; no clear D gene. V was trimmed by 4 bases and J by 5 bases, leaving 11 bases between them. CDR1 and CDR2 (germline): SQVTM, ANQGSEA. The CDR3 is 13 residues long.

This clonotype was counted many times. The chain links TRBV2 to TRBJ2-7; D perhaps matches TRBD2 (5 bases). This CDR3 is built from 13 residues. The V end lost 4 bases, the J end lost 3 bases, and 10 bases lay between the germline ends. Germline-derived CDR1 and CDR2 are SNHLY and FYNNEI. This chain's CDR3 is CASSAYGNYEQYF. In nucleotides, the CDR3 is TGTGCCAGCAGTGCGTACGGGAACTACGAGCAGTACTTC.

V usage is TRBV7-3 and J usage is TRBJ2-1; TRBD2 agrees at 9 bases. V was pared by 0 bases and J by 3 bases, with 3 bases of the junction left unmatched. The CDR3 runs 16 residues. The germline CDR1 and CDR2 sequences are SGHTA and FQGTGA. CDR3 loop: CASSLTATSGYNEQFF. The CDR3 nucleotides are TGTGCCAGCAGCTTAACCGCGACTAGCGGCTACAATGAGCAGTTCTTC.

The CDR3 nucleotides are TGTGCCAGCAGTCGGGCGGGGGATTCCGAGCAGTACTTC. Residues: CASSRAGDSEQYF. This chain links TRBV6-1 with TRBJ2-7; 7 nucleotides agree with TRBD2. CDR1 and CDR2 from the germline V gene are MNHNS and SASEGT. This CDR3 spans 13 amino acids. V lost 5 bases to trimming and J lost 6 bases; unmatched junction nucleotides: 7.

This chain uses TRBV7-9 with TRBJ2-1; 13 nucleotides agree with TRBD2. V shed 5 bases, J shed 7 bases, and the junction held 5 bases outside the gene matches. CDR3 length: 15 amino acids. CDR1 and CDR2 from the germline V gene are SEHNR and FQNEAQ (reference sequence). CDR3 nucleotides: TGTGCCAGCAGCACCGGGACTAGCGGGATGAATGAGCAGTTCTTC. Protein sequence: CASSTGTSGMNEQFF.

This clonotype was picked up many times. The chain joins TRBV7-9 to TRBJ2-2, with a possible D match to TRBD1 (5 bases). V lost 3 bases, J lost 2 bases, and 13 bases lay in between. CDR3 length: 16 amino acids. Germline assignment: CDR1 SEHNR and CDR2 FQNEAQ (reference sequence). This CDR3 is CASSFIDSENTGELFF. CDR3 coding DNA: TGTGCCAGCAGCTTCATTGACAGCGAAAACACCGGGGAGCTGTTTTTT. Filled out from reference TRBV7-9 and TRBJ2-2, the complete variable domain reads DTGVSQNPRHKITKRGQNVTFRCDPISEHNRLYWYRQTLGQGPEFLTYFQNEAQLEKSRLLSDRFSAERPKGSFSTLEIQRTEQGDSAMYLCASSFIDSENTGELFFGEGSRLTVL.

This clonotype was seen repeatedly, ten times or more. This chain connects TRBV20-1 to TRBJ2-1; 11 nucleotides line up with TRBD2. This CDR3 region has 21 residues. V shed 1 base, J shed 0 bases, and the junction held 17 bases outside the gene matches. Germline V CDR1 and CDR2: DFQATT, SNEGSKA (reference sequence). For the CDR3, the DNA is TGCAGTGCTAGAGCGAGGAAGGGCCAGGGGGGACTAGCGGTCTCCTACAATGAGCAGTTCTTC. Translation gives CSARARKGQGGLAVSYNEQFF.

This clonotype was detected many times. The V and J genes are TRBV6-7 and TRBJ2-2, with D perhaps TRBD1 or TRBD2 (5 bases each). TRBV6-7 is an open reading frame, and its role is uncertain. This CDR3 contains 14 residues. Trimming stripped 0 bases from V and 7 bases from J, with 9 bases between. The CDR3 region is CASSYSAGSGELFF. In DNA form, the CDR3 reads TGTGCCAGCAGTTACTCAGCAGGGAGCGGGGAGCTGTTTTTT.

This clonotype came up a few times. This rearrangement joins TRBV5-1 to TRBJ2-7, with D possibly TRBD2 on 6 matching bases. This CDR3 has 15 amino acids. Germline V lookup: CDR1 SGHRS, CDR2 YFSETQ. V shed 4 bases and J shed 1 base, with 15 bases lying between them. Here the CDR3 reads CASSPGGVTSYEQYF. CDR3 nucleotide sequence: TGCGCCAGCAGCCCGGGCGGGGTAACGTCCTACGAGCAGTACTTC.

Turning to this clonotype: A much larger clone differs from this one at a single base, so this may be a read error. The V call is TRBV6-8, the J call TRBJ1-3, with a possible D match to TRBD1 (6 bases). The CDR3 consists of 15 residues. Germline lookup yields CDR1 MNHGY and CDR2 SAAAGT. Trimming removed 7 bases from V and 1 base from J, with 14 bases in between. CDR3 sequence: CASTPEQGSGNTIYF. As DNA, the CDR3 is TGTGCCAGCACTCCGGAACAGGGATCTGGAAACACCATATATTTT.

In this sample, this clonotype turned up a few times. V and J are TRBV6-1 and TRBJ1-5; 7 nucleotides match TRBD1. The J segment lost 6 bases and the V segment lost 4 bases, leaving 9 bases of the junction unmatched. Germline CDR1 MNHNS, CDR2 SASEGT. The CDR3 runs 15 residues. This CDR3 is CASSVNRGAGQPQHF. CDR3 DNA sequence: TGTGCCAGCAGTGTTAACAGGGGTGCGGGTCAGCCCCAGCATTTT.

Comments on this clonotype: This sequence may be a read error, since a much larger clone differs from it by one base. This chain uses TRBV5-1 with TRBJ1-2, with D unresolved. Germline V CDR1 and CDR2: SGHRS, YFSETQ. CDR3 size: 14 residues. The CDR3 sequence is CACSYGEVGYGYTF. CDR3 coding DNA: TGCGCCTGCAGCTACGGAGAGGTTGGCTATGGCTACACCTTC.

This clonotype occurred once. The chain couples TRBV20-1 to TRBJ2-7; 7 nucleotides line up with TRBD2. In germline, CDR1 is DFQATT, CDR2 SNEGSKA (reference sequence). The CDR3 is 12 amino acids. The V segment lost 7 bases and the J segment 5 bases; nucleotides outside the gene matches: 8. In DNA, the CDR3 is TGCAGTGTATGGGGGGGTGTGGACGAGCAGTACTTC. Its translation is CSVWGGVDEQYF.

This clonotype was seen a handful of times. The V gene is TRBV5-1, the J gene TRBJ2-1; D is perhaps TRBD1 (5 bases). The CDR3 runs to 14 residues. CDR1 and CDR2 (germline): SGHRS, YFSETQ. The V and J ends lost 0 bases and 7 bases respectively, with 11 bases between them. Here the CDR3 DNA reads TGCGCCAGCAGCTTGGCCGCGACAGTGAATGAGCAGTTCTTC. Translating it yields CASSLAATVNEQFF.